These 20 T cell receptor beta chains originate from one sample sequenced in a study of T-cell reconstitution after alpha-beta-depleted transplantation in children. The TCRbeta library incorporated unique molecular identifiers. One entry per CDR3 protein results from TCRdb running MiXCR on the PCR reads. The sample consists of more than 100,000 distinct CDR3 sequences, more than 20% of them appearing once. The sample was PBMCs, mostly from graft donor cells, taken 180 days after TCRalphabeta/CD19-depleted stem cell transplant. These receptors were obtained from a male patient under 10 years old who had a stem cell transplant for chronic granulomatous disease, so the T cells may come from the graft donor.

The chain couples TRBV6-5 to TRBJ1-5, with D possibly being TRBD1 (6 bases). This CDR3 has 15 residues. CDR1 MNHEY and CDR2 SVGAGI come from the germline V gene. Trimming removed 0 bases at V and 10 bases at J, with 16 bases between. The CDR3, as DNA: TGTGCCAGCAGTTACTCCGCAGGGGTGGAACACCCCCAGCATTTT. This codes for CASSYSAGVEHPQHF.

The table lists this clonotype with many counts. The chain recombines TRBV12-3 or TRBV12-4 with TRBJ2-7, with 11 nucleotides matching TRBD2. This CDR3 contains 15 residues. J was trimmed by 2 bases and V by 6 bases; bases with no gene match: 6. The DNA of the CDR3 is TGTGCCAGCAGACATAGCGGGGGGGCCACCTACGAGCAGTACTTC. Its translation is CASRHSGGATYEQYF.

This clonotype was seen many times. The chain recombines TRBV11-2 with TRBJ2-7; 7 positions agree with TRBD1. The CDR3 has 13 residues. The junction had 5 bases not matched to a gene; V was cut back by 1 base and J by 8 bases. Per germline, CDR1 SGHAT and CDR2 FQNNGV. CDR3 sequence reads: CASSLAKGQKQYF. For the CDR3, the DNA is TGTGCCAGCAGCTTAGCAAAGGGACAGAAGCAGTACTTC.

This chain links TRBV20-1 with TRBJ2-7; the D gene is possibly TRBD1 (5 bases). CDR1 is DFQATT, CDR2 SNEGSKA, per germline (reference sequence). V gave up 7 bases and J gave up 6 bases, with 16 bases separating them. The CDR3 sequence is 12 residues long. Here the CDR3 DNA reads TGCAGTGGTGAGCAGGGTTTGGCCGAGCAGTACTTC. Its protein is CSGEQGLAEQYF.

This chain links TRBV5-7 with TRBJ1-1; D unclear. TRBV5-7 is sorted into the ORF group, with uncertain function. This CDR3 has 13 residues. V lost 3 bases to trimming and J lost 3 bases, with 9 bases between them. The CDR3 bases are TGTGCCAGCAGCTACATGCTGGACACTGAAGCTTTCTTT. It codes for CASSYMLDTEAFF.

A single count supports this clonotype. A much larger clone sits a single nucleotide away, making a read error possible. The chain has TRBV9 and TRBJ1-2; D is unclear. The CDR3 spans 16 residues. Germline loops: CDR1 SGDLS, CDR2 YYNGEE. The CDR3 region has the DNA TGTGCCAGCAGCGTAAGCGGTTTCAAGGTAACCAGCGGCTACGCCTTC. It specifies CASSVSGFKVTSGYAF. Complete variable domain (other parts from reference TRBV9 and TRBJ1-2): DSGVTQTPKHLITATGQRVTLRCSPRSGDLSVYWYQQSLDQGLQFLIQYYNGEERAKGNILERFSAQQFPDLHSELNLSSLELGDSALYFCASSVSGFKVTSGYAFGSGTRLTVV.

V is TRBV14 and J is TRBJ2-3; D remains ambiguous. The V end was cut by 4 bases, the J end by 4 bases, with 9 bases between. The length of the CDR3 is 13 residues. CDR1 and CDR2 from the germline V gene are SGHDN and FVKESK. The CDR3 spells CASSPLGPDTQYF. Here the CDR3 DNA reads TGTGCCAGCAGCCCTCTCGGACCAGATACGCAGTATTTT.

There are a few counts of this clonotype. This chain's CDR3 is CSAGPGTVFYEQFF. The CDR3 bases are TGCAGTGCTGGCCCCGGGACAGTGTTCTATGAGCAGTTCTTC. This sequence joins TRBV20-1 and TRBJ2-1; 7 bases line up with TRBD1. This CDR3 spans 14 amino acids. With 5 bases clipped from V and 8 bases from J, the junction kept 12 bases outside the gene matches. Per the germline V gene, CDR1 is DFQATT and CDR2 is SNEGSKA (reference sequence).

The chain recombines TRBV5-5 with TRBJ2-5; D might be TRBD2 (6 bases). CDR3 length: 14 amino acids. Germline loops: CDR1 SGHKS, CDR2 YYEKEE (reference sequence). V lost 3 bases and J lost 5, with 14 bases in between. The CDR3 loop reads CASSSTLAGETQYF. The CDR3 DNA follows: TGTGCCAGCAGCTCGACACTGGCGGGGGAGACCCAGTACTTC.

At least ten counts were recorded for this clonotype. The chain employs TRBV5-1 and TRBJ2-1, with a tentative D call TRBD2 (7 bases). Trimming took 5 bases from V and 5 from J, leaving 14 bases between them. The CDR3 runs to 14 residues. Germline CDR1 SGHRS, CDR2 YFSETQ. CDR3 amino acids: CASRKRGRDNEQFF. CDR3 DNA sequence: TGCGCCAGCAGGAAGAGGGGGAGGGACAATGAGCAGTTCTTC. Using reference TRBV5-1 and TRBJ2-1 for the parts outside the CDR3, the full variable domain is KAGVTQTPRYLIKTRGQQVTLSCSPISGHRSVSWYQQTPGQGLQFLFEYFSETQRNKGNFPGRFSGRQFSNSRSEMNVSTLELGDSALYLCASRKRGRDNEQFFGPGTRLTVL.

The rearrangement links TRBV30 to TRBJ2-5, with D maybe TRBD2 (6 bases). The V end was cut by 3 bases, the J end by 2 bases, with 13 bases between. Germline V gene sequence: CDR1 GTSNPN, CDR2 SVGIG (reference sequence). The CDR3 sequence is 14 residues long. Here the CDR3 DNA reads TGTGCCTGGAGGAGGCTAGCGATACAAGAGACCCAGTACTTC. Translating gives CAWRRLAIQETQYF.

The chain links TRBV9 to TRBJ1-5; D call uncertain. Germline CDR1 reads SGDLS; CDR2 reads YYNGEE. The CDR3 runs 15 residues. V was trimmed by 0 bases and J by 0 bases, leaving 7 bases between them. Written as DNA, the CDR3 is TGTGCCAGCAGCGTAGGAGGCAGTAGCAATCAGCCCCAGCATTTT. Protein sequence: CASSVGGSSNQPQHF.

The chain employs TRBV12-3 or TRBV12-4 and TRBJ2-5; 11 bases map to TRBD2. V shed 6 bases and J 5 bases; nucleotides not matched to a gene: 5. The CDR3 is 14 amino acids. CDR3: CASSHSGREETQYF. The CDR3 DNA sequence: TGTGCCAGCAGCCATAGCGGGAGGGAGGAGACCCAGTACTTC.

This clonotype was observed many times. The chain employs TRBV5-1 and TRBJ2-3; D assignment may be TRBD1 or TRBD2 (5 bases each). With 0 bases removed from V and 9 bases from J, the gap between germline ends came to 26 bases. CDR1 SGHRS and CDR2 YFSETQ come from the germline V gene. The CDR3 is 18 residues long. The CDR3, as DNA: TGCGCCAGCAGCTTGGACCCCGGGACGAAATATAGAAAAGAAACGCAGTATTTT. Protein sequence: CASSLDPGTKYRKETQYF. The whole variable domain, filled in from reference TRBV5-1 and TRBJ2-3, reads KAGVTQTPRYLIKTRGQQVTLSCSPISGHRSVSWYQQTPGQGLQFLFEYFSETQRNKGNFPGRFSGRQFSNSRSEMNVSTLELGDSALYLCASSLDPGTKYRKETQYFGPGTRLTVL.

There are many counts of this clonotype. The CDR3 loop is CSARPYRVGSYNSPLHF. The DNA for the CDR3 is TGCAGTGCTAGACCCTACAGGGTCGGCTCCTATAATTCACCCCTCCACTTT. V and J are TRBV20-1 and TRBJ1-6; weak D call: TRBD1 (6 bases). V was pared by 2 bases and J by 0 bases, with 14 bases between. CDR3 length: 17 residues. The germline V gene has CDR1 DFQATT and CDR2 SNEGSKA (reference sequence).

This clonotype was counted between two and nine times. The chain uses TRBV11-2 and TRBJ2-1; perhaps TRBD2 as D (6 bases). The germline gives CDR1 SGHAT, CDR2 FQNNGV. CDR3 length equals 16 residues. V gave up 5 bases and J gave up 1 base, with 15 bases separating them. The CDR3 loop is CASSPNSGGSYNEQFF. CDR3 DNA: TGTGCCAGCAGCCCTAACTCTGGAGGGTCCTACAATGAGCAGTTCTTC.

At least ten counts were recorded for this clonotype. This chain links TRBV10-2 with TRBJ2-7; weak D call: TRBD1 (6 bases). Germline loops: CDR1 WSHSY, CDR2 SAAADI. CDR3 length equals 16 residues. V shed 3 bases and J shed 4 bases, with 19 bases lying between them. DNA of the CDR3: TGCGCCAGCAGTGAACAGGGTTTGGATACGGCATACGAGCAGTACTTC. Translating it yields CASSEQGLDTAYEQYF.

The sample holds many counts of this clonotype. This rearrangement joins TRBV20-1 to TRBJ1-3; TRBD1 might be the D (5 bases). The ends were cut back, 0 bases at V and 0 bases at J, with 15 bases in the middle. Germline V gene sequence: CDR1 DFQATT, CDR2 SNEGSKA (reference sequence). The CDR3 spans 17 residues. The CDR3 nucleotides are TGCAGTGCTAGAGATCGGGTCGGGGGGAACTCTGGAAACACCATATATTTT. Translating gives CSARDRVGGNSGNTIYF.

This clonotype was counted between two and nine times. The chain is built from TRBV7-2 and TRBJ2-3; D call uncertain. This CDR3 is 14 amino acids long. V was trimmed by 2 bases and J by 4 bases, leaving 10 bases between them. Looked up from germline, CDR1 is SGHTA and CDR2 is FQGNSA. CDR3 DNA sequence: TGTGCCAGCAGCTTATTAAAGGGTCCAGATACGCAGTATTTT. The encoded protein is CASSLLKGPDTQYF.

This clonotype has ten or more counts. The chain carries TRBV5-1 and TRBJ2-1; 10 bases agree with TRBD2. V shed 5 bases and J 2 bases; nucleotides not matched to a gene: 4. Germline V gene sequence: CDR1 SGHRS, CDR2 YFSETQ. The CDR3 spans 15 residues. The CDR3 is CASSEAGGTYNEQFF. The DNA for the CDR3 is TGCGCCAGCAGTGAAGCGGGGGGGACCTACAATGAGCAGTTCTTC.